This TCR beta chain was retrieved from a study of PD-1 blockade in mismatch repair-deficient tumors. The data were produced by immunoSEQ multiplex PCR, yet TCRdb's version contains in-frame clones alone and is incomplete. The sample lists roughly 120,000 clones, roughly 90% occurring once. V lost 0 bases, J lost 6 bases, and 10 bases lay in between. This CDR3 contains 13 residues. Germline V gene lookup returns CDR1 GTSNPN and CDR2 SVGIG (reference sequence). The sequence was obtained from an adult with mismatch repair-deficient cancer. V usage is TRBV30 and J usage is TRBJ2-3; tentative D call: TRBD2 (5 bases). Source: peripheral blood, taken roughly 70 weeks after starting pembrolizumab. CDR3 in amino acids: CAWSVGGGDTQYF. The CDR3 coding sequence is TGTGCCTGGAGTGTTGGAGGCGGGGATACGCAGTATTTT.